One sample yielded the 10 T cell receptor beta chains listed below, sequenced in a study of T cells in localized non-small cell lung cancer. Profiled with immunoSEQ multiplex PCR; TCRdb holds only in-frame clones, not every one. Of over 25,000 clones detected, roughly 87% appear once; the ten largest clones hold about 1%. The sample here was peripheral blood, taken before any cancer treatment. These receptors all come from a woman aged 35 to 70 with stage I lung adenocarcinoma.

This chain uses TRBV4-1 with TRBJ2-1; 11 nucleotides align to TRBD2. CDR1 is MGHRA, CDR2 YSYEKL, per germline. V trimming: 2 bases; J trimming: 3 bases; junction bases outside the gene matches: 3. The CDR3 spans 16 residues. The CDR3 nucleotides are TGCGCCAGCAGCCAACCGACTAGCGGGGTCTACAATGAGCAGTTCTTC. Protein sequence: CASSQPTSGVYNEQFF.

The CDR3 region is CASTPGSGGVDEQFF. The CDR3 nucleotides are TGCGCCAGCACCCCAGGCAGCGGGGGGGTCGATGAGCAGTTCTTC. This chain joins TRBV23-1 and TRBJ2-1; 10 bases agree with TRBD2. TRBV23-1 is an ORF, with its function uncertain. The CDR3 sequence is 15 residues long. V was clipped by 7 bases and J by 8 bases; unmatched bases: 11.

The V and J genes are TRBV30 and TRBJ1-1; TRBD1 matches at 7 bases. J was trimmed by 1 base and V by 0 bases; bases with no gene match: 2. CDR1 and CDR2 from the germline V gene are GTSNPN and SVGIG (reference sequence). This CDR3 is 14 amino acids long. The CDR3, as DNA: TGTGCCTGGAGTGTATACAGGGGGAACACTGAAGCTTTCTTT. This sequence encodes CAWSVYRGNTEAFF.

The J gene is TRBJ1-5, the V gene TRBV5-4; D gene ambiguous. Trimming pared 3 bases from V and 4 bases from J, leaving 5 bases between. The CDR3 extends over 12 amino acids. In germline, CDR1 is SGHNT, CDR2 YYREEE (reference sequence). CDR3 bases: TGTGCCAGCAGCTGGCAGAATCAGCCCCAGCATTTT. Its translation: CASSWQNQPQHF.

The rearrangement uses TRBV6-5 and TRBJ1-5, with 7 bases fitting TRBD1. Germline-derived CDR1 and CDR2 are MNHEY and SVGAGI. Trimming removed 2 bases from V and 5 bases from J; junction bases left unmatched: 6. This CDR3 has 15 residues. For the CDR3, the DNA is TGTGCCAGCAGTTACGAGGCAGGGGGAGATCAGCCCCAGCATTTT. This translates into CASSYEAGGDQPQHF.

The CDR3 loop reads CASSYSGTGGEKLFF. Written as DNA, the CDR3 is TGTGCCAGCAGTTACTCCGGGACAGGGGGTGAAAAACTGTTTTTT. The chain uses TRBV28 and TRBJ1-4, with 11 bases identical to TRBD1. This CDR3 has 15 amino acids. Germline V gene data show CDR1 as MDHEN and CDR2 as SYDVKM. Germline trimming cut 4 bases from V and 7 bases from J; bases unmatched to any gene: 5.

The rearrangement links TRBV19 to TRBJ2-4, with TRBD1 matching 9 bases. CDR1 and CDR2 (germline): LNHDA, SQIVND (reference sequence). Trimming removed 8 bases from V and 5 bases from J; junction bases left unmatched: 13. The CDR3 is made up of 16 amino acids. The CDR3 region has the DNA TGTGCCAGTTCTCCATGGGGAACAGGGGGCGAAAACATTCAGTACTTC. Amino acid sequence: CASSPWGTGGENIQYF. Full variable domain (rest looked up from reference TRBV19 and TRBJ2-4): DGGITQSPKYLFRKEGQNVTLSCEQNLNHDAMYWYRQDPGQGLRLIYYSQIVNDFQKGDIAEGYSVSREKKESFPLTVTSAQKNPTAFYLCASSPWGTGGENIQYFGAGTRLSVL.

This chain links TRBV6-5 with TRBJ1-4; 10 nucleotides align to TRBD1. The CDR3 has 15 residues. Germline assignment: CDR1 MNHEY and CDR2 SVGAGI. The J segment lost 7 bases and the V segment lost 6 bases, leaving 8 bases of the junction unmatched. The DNA for the CDR3 is TGTGCCAGCAGACTTTCCCGGACAGGGGGTGAAAAACTGTTTTTT. Translating gives CASRLSRTGGEKLFF.

The chain couples TRBV2 to TRBJ2-5; D remains unclear. V gave up 3 bases and J gave up 5 bases, with 7 bases separating them. The CDR3 runs 12 residues. Germline V gene sequence: CDR1 SNHLY, CDR2 FYNNEI. The CDR3 protein is CASSDLGETQYF. CDR3 nucleotide sequence: TGTGCCAGCAGTGACCTGGGTGAGACCCAGTACTTC.

The rearrangement uses TRBV29-1 and TRBJ1-4; no reliable D call. V was cut by 5 bases and J by 8 bases, with 12 bases left in between. Germline V CDR1 and CDR2: SQVTM, ANQGSEA. The CDR3 length is 12 residues. CDR3 DNA sequence: TGCAGCGTTACGACGGACTTAGAAAAACTGTTTTTT. Encoded protein: CSVTTDLEKLFF.